This TCR beta chain appears in the sequencing data of a study of memory CD4+ T cells and cytomegalovirus serostatus. Overall study context: Of the healthy Belgian adults, 9 or 10 were CMV seropositive and about 24 seronegative.

TCRdb's table, derived via immunoSEQ multiplex PCR, lists solely in-frame clones and lacks some. The repertoire holds 75,000 to 95,000 clones, with around 80% as singletons. The germline V gene has CDR1 MDHEN and CDR2 SYDVKM. There are 14 residues in the CDR3. V dropped 1 base and J dropped 4 bases, with 8 bases sitting between them. Single viable CD3+CD4+CD8-CD45RO+ cells were sorted as the memory CD4+ T cells. The chain employs TRBV28 and TRBJ2-1, with D possibly matching TRBD1 (5 bases). The receptor comes from an adult in good health and CMV-seronegative. What was sequenced was memory CD4+ T cells from blood. CDR3 DNA: TGTGCCAGCAGTTTATCGACAGAATACAATGAGCAGTTCTTC. Translating it yields CASSLSTEYNEQFF.